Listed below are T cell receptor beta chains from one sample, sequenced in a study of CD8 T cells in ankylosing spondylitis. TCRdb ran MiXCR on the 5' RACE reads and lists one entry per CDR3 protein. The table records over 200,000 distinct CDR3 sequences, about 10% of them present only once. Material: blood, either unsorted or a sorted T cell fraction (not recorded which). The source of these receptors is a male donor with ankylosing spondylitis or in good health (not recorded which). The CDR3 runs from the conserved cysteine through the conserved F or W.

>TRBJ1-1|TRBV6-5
CASSYSTLNTEAFF
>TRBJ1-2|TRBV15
CATSRDSGTGEGGYTF
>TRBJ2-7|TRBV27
CASSFRTGASYEQYF
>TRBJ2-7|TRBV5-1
CASSFSTGSTTYEQYF
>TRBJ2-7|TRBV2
CASNDRVGGSYEQYF
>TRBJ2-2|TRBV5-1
CASSLLPVSDTGELFF
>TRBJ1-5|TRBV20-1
CSAPTPGGNQPQHF
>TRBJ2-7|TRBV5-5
CASSLGVYSTYEQYF
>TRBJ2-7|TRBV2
CASSEGVSAYEQYF
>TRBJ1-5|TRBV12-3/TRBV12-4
CASSLTGVQPQHF
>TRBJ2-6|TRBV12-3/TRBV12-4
CASRFPDGGVGANVLTF
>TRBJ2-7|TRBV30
CAWSLGDYEQYF
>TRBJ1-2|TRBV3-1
CASSQGAHGYTF
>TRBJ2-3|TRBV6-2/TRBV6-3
CASSSPWGLAGEYTDTQYF
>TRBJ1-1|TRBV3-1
CASSQGAPSGEAFF
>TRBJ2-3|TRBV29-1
CSVEVRGAPDTQYF
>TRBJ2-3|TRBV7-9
CASSLIYGVDTQYF
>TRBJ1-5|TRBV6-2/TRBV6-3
CASSPSTGAGGQPQHF
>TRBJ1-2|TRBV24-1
CATSDFSANYGYTF
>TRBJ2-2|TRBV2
CASSENVGVAGELFF
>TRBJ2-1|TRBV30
CAWSGGVSYNEQFF
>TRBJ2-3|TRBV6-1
CASRSGTSGGRTDTQYF
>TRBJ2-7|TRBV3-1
CASSQESFYGGVAYEQYF
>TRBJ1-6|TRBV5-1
CASSPQGNSPLHF
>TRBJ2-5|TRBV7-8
CASSLQDRGSQETQYF
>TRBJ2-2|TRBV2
CASCSGGISTSWTGELFF
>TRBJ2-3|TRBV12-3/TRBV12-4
CAGARLDTQYF
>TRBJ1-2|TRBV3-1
CASSPWGGANYGYTF
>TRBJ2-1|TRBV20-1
CSARAGLRLNEQFF
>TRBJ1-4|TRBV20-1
CSAREGEANEKLFF
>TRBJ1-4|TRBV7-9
CASGEATNEKLFF
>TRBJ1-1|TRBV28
CASSLSTGDTEAFF
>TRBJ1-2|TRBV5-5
CASSLEQGMTNYGYTF
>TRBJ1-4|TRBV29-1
CSVESSEKLFF
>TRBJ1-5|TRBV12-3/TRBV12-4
CASTGTVGSQPQHF
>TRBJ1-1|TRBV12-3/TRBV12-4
CASTFFPGFKEAFF
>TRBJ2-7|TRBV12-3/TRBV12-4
CASTWTGTVSYEQYF
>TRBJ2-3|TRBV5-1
CASSLRSPGLSTDTQYF
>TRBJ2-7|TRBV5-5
CASSLEGRLAYEQYF
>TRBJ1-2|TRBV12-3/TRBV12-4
CASGTANYGYTF
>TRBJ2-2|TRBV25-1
CASSDPGDTGELFF
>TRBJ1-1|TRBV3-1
CASSLSPDTEAFF
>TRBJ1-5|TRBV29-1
CSVTDRVGQPQHF
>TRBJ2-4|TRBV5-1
CASSLAGSKNIQYF
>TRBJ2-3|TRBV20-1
CSARDAGLAGGVDTQYF
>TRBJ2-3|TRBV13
CASSTPTSGGDTDTQYF